The 10 T cell receptor beta chains given below trace back to one sample, sequenced in a study of PD-1 blockade in classical Hodgkin lymphoma. Libraries were prepared by immunoSEQ multiplex PCR; TCRdb keeps only in-frame clonotypes and omits some of them. Here the sample spans almost 30,000 clones, more than 80% being singletons. The time point denotes: cycle 4 day 1 (C4D1), after five to seven weeks of nivolumab. In every patient, relapse followed autologous stem cell transplantation, while exposure to brentuximab vedotin differed. Starting with thawed PBMCs, CD4+ T cells were purified by magnetic negative selection. Sequencing used CD4+ T cells from blood, obtained before the fourth cycle of nivolumab. Source of these receptors: a human donor with classical Hodgkin lymphoma.

The CDR3 here is CAWSGGTGGNTQYF. CDR3 sequence (DNA): TGTGCCTGGAGTGGCGGGACAGGGGGAAATACGCAGTATTTT. The rearrangement links TRBV30 to TRBJ2-3, with TRBD1 matching 11 bases. J was trimmed by 7 bases and V by 1 base; bases with no gene match: 4. This CDR3 has 14 residues. Per germline, CDR1 GTSNPN and CDR2 SVGIG (reference sequence). Supplemented by reference TRBV30 and TRBJ2-3, the full variable domain reads SQTIHQWPATLVQPVGSPLSLECTVEGTSNPNLYWYRQAAGRGLQLLFYSVGIGQISSEVPQNLSASRPQDRQFILSSKKLLLSDSGFYLCAWSGGTGGNTQYFGPGTRLTVL.

This clone was detected a few times. The CDR3 DNA reads TGCGCCAGCAGCTTGGGGAGCGGGGAAGAGACCCAGTACTTC. As protein: CASSLGSGEETQYF. J is TRBJ2-5 and V is TRBV5-1, with TRBD2 identical over 7 bases. The junction had 2 bases not matched to a gene; V was cut back by 0 bases and J by 3 bases. The CDR3 has 14 residues. Germline assignment: CDR1 SGHRS and CDR2 YFSETQ.

This clone was found once. The chain combines TRBV7-9 with TRBJ2-5, with a possible D match to TRBD2 (5 bases). The length of the CDR3 is 14 residues. Germline CDR1 SEHNR, CDR2 FQNEAQ (reference sequence). V lost 5 bases and J lost 1, with 11 bases in between. CDR3 sequence: CASSLSLAQETQYF. The CDR3 bases are TGTGCCAGCAGCCTCTCTCTAGCCCAAGAGACCCAGTACTTC.

On this clone: Other nucleotide sequences from this sample produce the same CDR3. The chain has TRBV5-1 and TRBJ1-1; D perhaps matches TRBD1 (5 bases). Trimming shortened V by 0 bases and J by 3 bases, and 6 bases separated the two germline ends. Looked up from germline, CDR1 is SGHRS and CDR2 is YFSETQ. The CDR3 totals 13 residues. Here the CDR3 DNA reads TGCGCCAGCAGCTTGGGAGGGGACACTGAAGCTTTCTTT. The encoded protein is CASSLGGDTEAFF. Based on the CDR3 plus reference TRBV5-1 and TRBJ1-1, the full variable domain is KAGVTQTPRYLIKTRGQQVTLSCSPISGHRSVSWYQQTPGQGLQFLFEYFSETQRNKGNFPGRFSGRQFSNSRSEMNVSTLELGDSALYLCASSLGGDTEAFFGQGTRLTVV.

This CDR3 reads CASAEIVNTEAFF. Written as DNA, the CDR3 is TGCGCCAGCGCAGAAATTGTGAACACTGAAGCTTTCTTT. This chain uses TRBV10-1 with TRBJ1-1; no clear D gene. Per the germline V gene, CDR1 is WNHNN and CDR2 is SYGVQD (reference sequence). V lost 8 bases and J 0 bases, leaving 10 bases between the germline ends. CDR3 size: 13 residues.

The chain has TRBV4-1 and TRBJ2-5; 8 bases match TRBD2. The V and J ends lost 0 bases and 3 bases, in that order; junction bases with no gene match: 6. The V gene's germline CDR1 is MGHRA and CDR2 YSYEKL. The CDR3 is made up of 16 amino acids. The CDR3 protein is CASSQDGSTSEETQYF. The CDR3 DNA reads TGCGCCAGCAGCCAAGATGGATCGACTAGCGAAGAGACCCAGTACTTC.

The chain recombines TRBV5-1 with TRBJ2-5; D gene uncertain. The V end lost 4 bases, the J end lost 2 bases, and 15 bases lay between the germline ends. The CDR3 covers 15 residues. Germline V CDR1 and CDR2: SGHRS, YFSETQ. CDR3 region: CASSLVGYQQETQYF. The DNA for the CDR3 is TGCGCCAGCAGCCTGGTCGGGTACCAGCAAGAGACCCAGTACTTC.

The chain combines TRBV7-6 with TRBJ2-2; tentatively, D is TRBD1 (5 bases). The germline V gene has CDR1 SGHVS and CDR2 FNYEAQ. The V gene lost 1 base and the J gene lost 0 bases, with 9 bases spanning the gap. This CDR3 has 16 residues. The CDR3 protein is CASSLVGRANTGELFF. CDR3 coding DNA: TGTGCCAGCAGCTTAGTGGGCAGGGCGAACACCGGGGAGCTGTTTTTT.

The chain carries TRBV6-5 and TRBJ2-1; D ambiguous. The CDR3 has 13 amino acids. The V and J ends lost 3 bases and 3 bases respectively, with 6 bases between them. The germline CDR1 and CDR2 sequences are MNHEY and SVGAGI. The chain's CDR3 is CASSYEYYNEQFF. The CDR3 region has the DNA TGTGCCAGCAGTTATGAGTACTACAATGAGCAGTTCTTC.

This chain links TRBV11-2 with TRBJ2-1; no reliable D call. CDR1 is SGHAT and CDR2 is FQNNGV in the germline V gene. This CDR3 is built from 13 residues. Trimming removed 2 bases from V and 9 bases from J, with 11 bases in between. The CDR3 DNA sequence: TGTGCCAGCAGCTTATTAAGAGCTGGTGAGCAGTTCTTC. Its protein product is CASSLLRAGEQFF.